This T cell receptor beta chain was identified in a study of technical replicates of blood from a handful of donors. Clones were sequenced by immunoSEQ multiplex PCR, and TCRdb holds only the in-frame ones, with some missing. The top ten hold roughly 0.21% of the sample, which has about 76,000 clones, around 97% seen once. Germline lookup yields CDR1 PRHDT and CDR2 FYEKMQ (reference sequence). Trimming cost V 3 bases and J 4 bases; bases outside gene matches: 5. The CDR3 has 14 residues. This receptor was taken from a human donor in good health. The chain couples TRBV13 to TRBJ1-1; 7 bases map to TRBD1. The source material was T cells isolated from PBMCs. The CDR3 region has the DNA TGTGCCAGCAGCTTGGGGGCAGGGGGCACTGAAGCTTTCTTT. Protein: CASSLGAGGTEAFF.